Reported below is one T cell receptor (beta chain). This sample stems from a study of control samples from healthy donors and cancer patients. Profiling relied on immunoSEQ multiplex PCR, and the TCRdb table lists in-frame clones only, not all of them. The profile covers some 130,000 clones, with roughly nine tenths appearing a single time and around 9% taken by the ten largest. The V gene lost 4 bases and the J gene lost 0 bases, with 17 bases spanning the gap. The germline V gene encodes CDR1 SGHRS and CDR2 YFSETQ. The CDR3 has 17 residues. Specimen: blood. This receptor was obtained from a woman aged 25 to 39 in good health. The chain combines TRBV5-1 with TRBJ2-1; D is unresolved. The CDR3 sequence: CASSPNTQVSSYNEQFF. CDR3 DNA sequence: TGCGCCAGCAGCCCAAACACCCAAGTGAGCTCCTACAATGAGCAGTTCTTC. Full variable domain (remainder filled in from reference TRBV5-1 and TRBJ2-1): KAGVTQTPRYLIKTRGQQVTLSCSPISGHRSVSWYQQTPGQGLQFLFEYFSETQRNKGNFPGRFSGRQFSNSRSEMNVSTLELGDSALYLCASSPNTQVSSYNEQFFGPGTRLTVL.